This TCR beta chain was documented in a study of T cells after posttransplantation cyclophosphamide. Study conclusions and caveats: Later post-transplant blood repertoires were often dominated by donor CD8+ memory clones.

The related graft donor's blood sample was taken on the day of bone marrow donation. V was pared by 4 bases and J by 7 bases, with 6 bases of the junction left unmatched. Germline V gene data show CDR1 as SGHDN and CDR2 as FVKESK. The CDR3 sequence is 14 residues long. With respect to this clone: Antigen: not known.

This table comes from immunoSEQ multiplex PCR, and its TCRdb copy is limited to in-frame clones, with some not included. The repertoire holds 3,500 to 4,500 clones, with around 95% as singletons. V and J are TRBV14 and TRBJ1-2; 10 bases are shared with TRBD1. The sequencing sample was made of naive CD4+ T cells sorted from PBMCs. The sequence came from a man aged 50-60 years. Here the CDR3 reads CASSRQTGGSGYTF. As DNA, the CDR3 is TGTGCCAGCAGCCGCCAGACAGGGGGCTCTGGCTACACCTTC.